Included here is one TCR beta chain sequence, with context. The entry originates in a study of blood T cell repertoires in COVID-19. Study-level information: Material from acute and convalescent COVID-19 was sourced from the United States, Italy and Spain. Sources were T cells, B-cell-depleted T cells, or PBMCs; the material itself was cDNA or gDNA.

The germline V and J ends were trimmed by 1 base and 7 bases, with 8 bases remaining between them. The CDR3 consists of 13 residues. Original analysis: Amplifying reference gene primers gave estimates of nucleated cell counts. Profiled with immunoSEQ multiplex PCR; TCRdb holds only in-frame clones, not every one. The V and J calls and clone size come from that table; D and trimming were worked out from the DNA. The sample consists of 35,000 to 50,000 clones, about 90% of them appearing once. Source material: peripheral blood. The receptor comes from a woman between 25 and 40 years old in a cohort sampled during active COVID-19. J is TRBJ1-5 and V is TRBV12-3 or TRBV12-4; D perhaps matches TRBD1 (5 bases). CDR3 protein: CASSLGGEQPQHF. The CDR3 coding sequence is TGTGCCAGCAGTTTAGGGGGCGAGCAGCCCCAGCATTTT.